This T cell receptor beta chain was observed in a study of shared clonotypes between healthy human individuals. CD4+ cells underwent separation, giving CD45RA+ naive and CD45RA-negative memory subsets. The germline V gene encodes CDR1 MRHNA and CDR2 SNTAGT. CDR3 size: 13 residues. V was trimmed by 5 bases and J by 0 bases, leaving 7 bases between them. This clone appeared a few times. Profiled with immunoSEQ multiplex PCR; TCRdb holds only in-frame clones, not every one. The data contain 2,500,000 or so clones, roughly nine tenths of them singletons. The specimen sequenced was naive CD4+ T cells sorted from blood. The subset was: CD45RA+ positively selected. The receptor was derived from a man aged 18 to 29 in good health. This rearrangement joins TRBV6-4 to TRBJ1-1, with no clear D. In DNA form, the CDR3 reads TGTGCCAGCAGTCAGCAAATGAACACTGAAGCTTTCTTT. This codes for CASSQQMNTEAFF.